This TCR beta chain was retrieved from a study of CD8 T cells in Susac syndrome. Deletions cut 6 bases from V and 3 bases from J, with 6 bases between. The CDR3 contains 11 residues. The germline V gene encodes CDR1 SGHAT and CDR2 FQNNGV. TEMRA cells were FACS-enriched, unlike CD8+ and CD4+ T cells, which were negatively isolated. About 0.5 to 1 ug RNA was reverse transcribed with random hexamers. Multiplex PCR with immunoSEQ amplified the TCR beta CDR3 across 54 Vbeta and 13 Jbeta. Via MiXCR, TCRdb re-called the immunoSEQ multiplex PCR reads, giving one row per CDR3 protein. The sample lists approximately 110,000 distinct CDR3 sequences, 90% to 95% occurring once. Study-wide findings and caveats: The authors acknowledged that the study's TCR sequencing and HLA analysis involved relatively few individuals.

As concerns this clonotype: Its antigen is not known.

The V gene is TRBV11-2, the J gene TRBJ2-7, with no clear D. Sequencing used CD4+ T cells from PBMCs. This receptor was taken from a human donor in good health. The CDR3 bases are TGTGCCAGCAGTTTCCACTACGAGCAGTACTTC. It codes for CASSFHYEQYF.